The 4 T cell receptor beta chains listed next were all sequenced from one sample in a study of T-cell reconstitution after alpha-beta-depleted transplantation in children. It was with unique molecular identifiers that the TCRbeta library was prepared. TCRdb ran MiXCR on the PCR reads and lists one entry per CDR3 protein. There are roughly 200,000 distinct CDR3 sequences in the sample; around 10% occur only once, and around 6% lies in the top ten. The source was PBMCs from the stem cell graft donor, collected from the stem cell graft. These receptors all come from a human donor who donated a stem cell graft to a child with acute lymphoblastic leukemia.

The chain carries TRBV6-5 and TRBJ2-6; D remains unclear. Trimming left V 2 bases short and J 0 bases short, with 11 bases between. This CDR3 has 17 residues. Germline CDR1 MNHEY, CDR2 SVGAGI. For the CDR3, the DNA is TGTGCCAGCAGTTACCCGGACGAAAGCTCTGGGGCCAACGTCCTGACTTTC. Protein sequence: CASSYPDESSGANVLTF.

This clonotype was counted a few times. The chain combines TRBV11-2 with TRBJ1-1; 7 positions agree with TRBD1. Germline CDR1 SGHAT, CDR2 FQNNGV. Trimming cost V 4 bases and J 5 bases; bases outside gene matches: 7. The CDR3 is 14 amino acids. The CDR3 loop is CASSSQGKATEAFF. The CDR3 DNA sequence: TGTGCCAGCAGCTCACAGGGGAAGGCTACTGAAGCTTTCTTT.

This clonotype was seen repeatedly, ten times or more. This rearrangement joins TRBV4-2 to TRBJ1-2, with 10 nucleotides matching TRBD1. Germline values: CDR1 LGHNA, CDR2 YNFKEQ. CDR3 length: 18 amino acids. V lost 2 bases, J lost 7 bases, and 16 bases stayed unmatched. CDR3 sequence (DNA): TGTGCCAGCAGCCAAACAACCCTACCGACAGGGGGCAATGGTGGCTACACCTTC. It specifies CASSQTTLPTGGNGGYTF.

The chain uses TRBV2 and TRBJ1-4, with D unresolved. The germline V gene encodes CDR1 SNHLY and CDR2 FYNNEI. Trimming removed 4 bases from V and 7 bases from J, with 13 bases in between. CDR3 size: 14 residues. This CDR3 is CASSVKINSEKLFF. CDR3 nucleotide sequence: TGTGCCAGCAGTGTTAAGATCAATTCTGAAAAACTGTTTTTT.